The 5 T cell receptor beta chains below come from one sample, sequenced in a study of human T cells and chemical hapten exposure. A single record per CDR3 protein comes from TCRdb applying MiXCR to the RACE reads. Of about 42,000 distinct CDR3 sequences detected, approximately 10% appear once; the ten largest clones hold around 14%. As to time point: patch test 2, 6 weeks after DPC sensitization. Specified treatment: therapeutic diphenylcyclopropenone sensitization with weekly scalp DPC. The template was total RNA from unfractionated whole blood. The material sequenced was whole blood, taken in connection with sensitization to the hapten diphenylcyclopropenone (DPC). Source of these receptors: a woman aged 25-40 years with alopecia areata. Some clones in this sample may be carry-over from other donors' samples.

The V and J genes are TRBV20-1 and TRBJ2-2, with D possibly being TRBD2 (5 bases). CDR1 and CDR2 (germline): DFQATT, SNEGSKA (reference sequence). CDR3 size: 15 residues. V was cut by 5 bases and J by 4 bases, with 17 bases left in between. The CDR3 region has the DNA TGCAGTGCTCCCCGGCCCGGGGAAAGCACCGGGGAGCTGTTTTTT. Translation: CSAPRPGESTGELFF.

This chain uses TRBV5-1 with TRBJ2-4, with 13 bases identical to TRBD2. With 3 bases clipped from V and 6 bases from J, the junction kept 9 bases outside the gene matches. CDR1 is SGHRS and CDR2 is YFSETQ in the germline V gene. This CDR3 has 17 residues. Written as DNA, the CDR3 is TGCGCCAGCAGCTCCGGGACTAGCGGGGAAAGGGGAAACATTCAGTACTTC. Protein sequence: CASSSGTSGERGNIQYF. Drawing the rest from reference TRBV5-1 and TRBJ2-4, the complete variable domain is KAGVTQTPRYLIKTRGQQVTLSCSPISGHRSVSWYQQTPGQGLQFLFEYFSETQRNKGNFPGRFSGRQFSNSRSEMNVSTLELGDSALYLCASSSGTSGERGNIQYFGAGTRLSVL.

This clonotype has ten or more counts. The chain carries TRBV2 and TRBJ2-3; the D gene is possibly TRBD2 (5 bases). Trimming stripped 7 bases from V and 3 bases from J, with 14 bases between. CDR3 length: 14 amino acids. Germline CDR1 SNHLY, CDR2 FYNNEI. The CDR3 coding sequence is TGTGCCAGCAATTTCAATGAGGGAACAGATACGCAGTATTTT. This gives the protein CASNFNEGTDTQYF.

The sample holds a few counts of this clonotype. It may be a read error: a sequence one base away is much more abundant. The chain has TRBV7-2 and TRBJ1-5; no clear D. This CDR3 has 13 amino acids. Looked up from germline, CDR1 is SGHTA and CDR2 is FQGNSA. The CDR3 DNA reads TGTGCCAGCAGCGCCACCACGAATCAGCCCAAGCATTTT. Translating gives CASSATTNQPKHF.

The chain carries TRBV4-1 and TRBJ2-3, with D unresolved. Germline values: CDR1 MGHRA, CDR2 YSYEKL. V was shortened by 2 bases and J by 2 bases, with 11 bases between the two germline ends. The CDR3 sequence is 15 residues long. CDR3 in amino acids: CASSQSLIDTDTQYF. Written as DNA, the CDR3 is TGCGCCAGCAGCCAAAGCCTAATCGACACAGATACGCAGTATTTT.